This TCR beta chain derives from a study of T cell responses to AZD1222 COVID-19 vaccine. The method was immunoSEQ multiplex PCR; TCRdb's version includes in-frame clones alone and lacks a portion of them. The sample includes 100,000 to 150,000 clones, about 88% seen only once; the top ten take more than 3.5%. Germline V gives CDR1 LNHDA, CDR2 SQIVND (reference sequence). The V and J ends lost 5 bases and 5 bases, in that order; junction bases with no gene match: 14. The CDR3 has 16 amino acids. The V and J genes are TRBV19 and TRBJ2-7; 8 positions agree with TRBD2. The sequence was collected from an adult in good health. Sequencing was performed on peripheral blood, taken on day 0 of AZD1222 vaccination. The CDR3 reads CASSFLRASGSDEQYF. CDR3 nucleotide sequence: TGTGCCAGTAGTTTCCTGCGGGCGAGCGGGAGCGACGAGCAGTACTTC.